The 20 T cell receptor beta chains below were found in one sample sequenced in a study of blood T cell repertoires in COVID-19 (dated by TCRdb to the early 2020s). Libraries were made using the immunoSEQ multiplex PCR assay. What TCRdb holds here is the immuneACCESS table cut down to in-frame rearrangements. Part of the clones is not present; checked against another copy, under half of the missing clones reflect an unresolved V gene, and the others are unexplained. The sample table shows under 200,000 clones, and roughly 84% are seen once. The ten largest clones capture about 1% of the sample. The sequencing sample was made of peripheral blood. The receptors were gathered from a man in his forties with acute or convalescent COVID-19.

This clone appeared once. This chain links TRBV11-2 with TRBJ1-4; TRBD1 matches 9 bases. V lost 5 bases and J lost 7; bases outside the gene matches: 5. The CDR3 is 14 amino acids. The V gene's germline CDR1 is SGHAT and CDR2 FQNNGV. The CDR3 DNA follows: TGTGCCAGCAGCCCAGGGACAGGGCGTGAAAAACTGTTTTTT. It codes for CASSPGTGREKLFF.

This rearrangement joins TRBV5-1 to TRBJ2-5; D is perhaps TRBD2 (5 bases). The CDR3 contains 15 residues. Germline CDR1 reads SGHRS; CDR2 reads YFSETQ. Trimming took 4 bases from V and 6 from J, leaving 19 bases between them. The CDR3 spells CASSPRTGNEKTQYF. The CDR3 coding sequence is TGCGCCAGCAGCCCGAGGACTGGGAATGAAAAGACCCAGTACTTC.

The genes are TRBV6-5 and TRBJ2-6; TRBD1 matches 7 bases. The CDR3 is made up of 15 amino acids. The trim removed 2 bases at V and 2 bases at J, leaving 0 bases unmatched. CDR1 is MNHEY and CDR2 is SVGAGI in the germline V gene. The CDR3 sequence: CASSYGQAGANVLTF. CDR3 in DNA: TGTGCCAGCAGTTACGGACAGGCTGGGGCCAACGTCCTGACTTTC.

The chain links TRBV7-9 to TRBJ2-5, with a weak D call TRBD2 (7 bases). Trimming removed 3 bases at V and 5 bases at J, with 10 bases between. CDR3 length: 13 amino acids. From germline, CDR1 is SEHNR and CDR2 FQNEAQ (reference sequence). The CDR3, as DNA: TGTGCCAGCAGCTTTGCGGGGGCGGAGACCCAGTACTTC. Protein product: CASSFAGAETQYF. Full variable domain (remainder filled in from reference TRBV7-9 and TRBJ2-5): DTGVSQNPRHKITKRGQNVTFRCDPISEHNRLYWYRQTLGQGPEFLTYFQNEAQLEKSRLLSDRFSAERPKGSFSTLEIQRTEQGDSAMYLCASSFAGAETQYFGPGTRLLVL.

In DNA, the CDR3 is TGTGCTAGTGGTTTGCAGGGGGCTAGGGAGCAGTTCTTC. It is translated as CASGLQGAREQFF. This rearrangement joins TRBV12-5 to TRBJ2-1; 8 positions match TRBD1. The V and J ends lost 2 bases and 10 bases, in that order; junction bases with no gene match: 4. Germline assignment: CDR1 LGHNT and CDR2 FRNRAP. This CDR3 has 13 residues.

The chain's CDR3 is CASRGASLRTGEAFF. The CDR3 coding sequence is TGTGCCAGCAGGGGGGCTAGCTTACGGACAGGCGAAGCTTTCTTT. The chain uses TRBV2 and TRBJ1-1; 7 bases line up with TRBD1. With V trimmed by 6 bases and J by 8 bases, 15 bases remained unmatched. This CDR3 is 15 amino acids long. Per the germline V gene, CDR1 is SNHLY and CDR2 is FYNNEI.

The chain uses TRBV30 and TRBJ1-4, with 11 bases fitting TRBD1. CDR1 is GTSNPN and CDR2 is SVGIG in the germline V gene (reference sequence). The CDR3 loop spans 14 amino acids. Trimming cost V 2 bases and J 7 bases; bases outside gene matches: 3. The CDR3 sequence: CAWSPGQGGEKLFF. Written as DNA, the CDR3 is TGTGCCTGGAGTCCGGGACAGGGGGGTGAAAAACTGTTTTTT.

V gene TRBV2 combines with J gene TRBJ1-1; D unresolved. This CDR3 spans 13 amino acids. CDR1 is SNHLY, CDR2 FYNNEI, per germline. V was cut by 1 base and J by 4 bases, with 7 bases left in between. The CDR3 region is CASSEVRGTEAFF. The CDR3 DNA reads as TGTGCCAGCAGTGAAGTACGGGGCACTGAAGCTTTCTTT.

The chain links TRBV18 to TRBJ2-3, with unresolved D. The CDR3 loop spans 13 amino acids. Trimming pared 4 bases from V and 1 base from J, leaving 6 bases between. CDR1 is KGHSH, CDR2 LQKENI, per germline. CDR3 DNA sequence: TGTGCCAGCTCACGACAACGCACAGATACGCAGTATTTT. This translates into CASSRQRTDTQYF.

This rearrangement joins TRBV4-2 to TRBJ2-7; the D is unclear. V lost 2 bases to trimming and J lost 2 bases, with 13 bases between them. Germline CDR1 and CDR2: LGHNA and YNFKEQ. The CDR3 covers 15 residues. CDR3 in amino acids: CASSQFNSQPYEQYF. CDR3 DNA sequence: TGTGCCAGCAGCCAATTTAATAGCCAACCCTACGAGCAGTACTTC.

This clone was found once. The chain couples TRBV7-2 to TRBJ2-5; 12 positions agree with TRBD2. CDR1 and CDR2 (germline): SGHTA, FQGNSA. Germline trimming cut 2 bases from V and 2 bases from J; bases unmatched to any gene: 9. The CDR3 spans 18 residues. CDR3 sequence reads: CASSLKTSGGNKQETQYF. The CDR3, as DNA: TGTGCCAGCAGCTTAAAAACTAGCGGGGGGAATAAACAAGAGACCCAGTACTTC.

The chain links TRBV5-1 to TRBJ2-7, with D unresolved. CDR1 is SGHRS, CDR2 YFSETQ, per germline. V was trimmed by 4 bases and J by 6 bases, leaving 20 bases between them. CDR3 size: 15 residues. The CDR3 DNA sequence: TGCGCCAGCAGCCAATCGACAAGTCTCCTCCGCGAGCAGTACTTC. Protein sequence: CASSQSTSLLREQYF.

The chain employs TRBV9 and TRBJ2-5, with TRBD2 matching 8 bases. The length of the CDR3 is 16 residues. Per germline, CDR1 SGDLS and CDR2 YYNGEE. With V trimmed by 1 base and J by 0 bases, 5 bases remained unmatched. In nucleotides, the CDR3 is TGTGCCAGCAGCGTAAGCGGGGGATCGTACCAAGAGACCCAGTACTTC. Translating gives CASSVSGGSYQETQYF.

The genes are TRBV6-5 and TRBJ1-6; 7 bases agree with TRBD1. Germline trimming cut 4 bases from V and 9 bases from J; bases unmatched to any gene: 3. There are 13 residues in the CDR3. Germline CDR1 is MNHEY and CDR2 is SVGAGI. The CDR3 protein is CASSSGQVSPLHF. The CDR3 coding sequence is TGTGCCAGCAGTTCCGGACAGGTTTCACCCCTCCACTTT.

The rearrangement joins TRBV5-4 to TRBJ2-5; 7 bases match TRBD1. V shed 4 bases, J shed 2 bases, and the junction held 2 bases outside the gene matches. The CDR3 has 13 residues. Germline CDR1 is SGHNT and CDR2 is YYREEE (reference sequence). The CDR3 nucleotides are TGTGCCAGCAGCAAGGGACAGCAAGAGACCCAGTACTTC. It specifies CASSKGQQETQYF.

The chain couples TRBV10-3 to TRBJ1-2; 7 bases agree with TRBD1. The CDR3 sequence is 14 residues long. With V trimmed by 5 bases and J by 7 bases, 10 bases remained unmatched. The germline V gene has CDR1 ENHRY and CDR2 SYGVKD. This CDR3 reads CAISSPTGLGGYTF. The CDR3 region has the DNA TGTGCCATCAGTAGCCCGACAGGGTTAGGTGGCTACACCTTC.

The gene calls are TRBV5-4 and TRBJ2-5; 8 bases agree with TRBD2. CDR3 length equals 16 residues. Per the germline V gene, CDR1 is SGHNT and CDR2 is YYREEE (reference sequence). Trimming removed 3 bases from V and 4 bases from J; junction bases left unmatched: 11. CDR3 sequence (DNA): TGTGCCAGCAGCTCGGGGGGGGCTCACCAAGGAGAGACCCAGTACTTC. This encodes CASSSGGAHQGETQYF. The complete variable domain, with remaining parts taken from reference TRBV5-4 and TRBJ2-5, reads ETGVTQSPTHLIKTRGQQVTLRCSSQSGHNTVSWYQQALGQGPQFIFQYYREEENGRGNFPPRFSGLQFPNYSSELNVNALELDDSALYLCASSSGGAHQGETQYFGPGTRLLVL.

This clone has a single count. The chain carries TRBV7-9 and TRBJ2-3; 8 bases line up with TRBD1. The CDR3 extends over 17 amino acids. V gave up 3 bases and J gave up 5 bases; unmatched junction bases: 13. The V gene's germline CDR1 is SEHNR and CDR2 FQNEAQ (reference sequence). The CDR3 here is CASSLGRTGLTGDTQYF. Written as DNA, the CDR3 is TGTGCCAGCAGCTTGGGCCGGACAGGGCTAACGGGAGATACGCAGTATTTT. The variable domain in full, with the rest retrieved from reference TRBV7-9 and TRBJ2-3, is DTGVSQNPRHKITKRGQNVTFRCDPISEHNRLYWYRQTLGQGPEFLTYFQNEAQLEKSRLLSDRFSAERPKGSFSTLEIQRTEQGDSAMYLCASSLGRTGLTGDTQYFGPGTRLTVL.

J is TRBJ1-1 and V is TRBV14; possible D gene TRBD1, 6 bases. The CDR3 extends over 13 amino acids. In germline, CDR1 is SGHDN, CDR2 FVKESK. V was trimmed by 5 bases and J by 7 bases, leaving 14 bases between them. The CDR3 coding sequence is TGTGCCAGCAGCGCCTTCAGGGGCAGTGAAGCTTTCTTT. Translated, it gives CASSAFRGSEAFF.

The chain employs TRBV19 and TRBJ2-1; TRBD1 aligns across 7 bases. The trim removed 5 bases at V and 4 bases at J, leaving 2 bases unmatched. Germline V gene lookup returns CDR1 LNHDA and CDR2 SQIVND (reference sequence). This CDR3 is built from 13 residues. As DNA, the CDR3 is TGTGCCAGTAGTGGGACAGAGTACAATGAGCAGTTCTTC. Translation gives CASSGTEYNEQFF.